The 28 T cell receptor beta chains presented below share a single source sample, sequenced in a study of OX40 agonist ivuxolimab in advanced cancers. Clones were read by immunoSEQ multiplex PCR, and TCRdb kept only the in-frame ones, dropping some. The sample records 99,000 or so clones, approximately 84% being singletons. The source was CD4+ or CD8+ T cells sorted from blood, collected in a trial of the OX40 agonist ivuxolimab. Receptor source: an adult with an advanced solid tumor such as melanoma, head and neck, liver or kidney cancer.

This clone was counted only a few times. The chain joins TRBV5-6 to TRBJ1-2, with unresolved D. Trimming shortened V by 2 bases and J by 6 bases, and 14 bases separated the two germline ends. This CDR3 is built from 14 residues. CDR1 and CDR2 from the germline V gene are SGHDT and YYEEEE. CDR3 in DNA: TGTGCCAGCAGCTTACCTCACACCGCGGATGGCTACACCTTC. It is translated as CASSLPHTADGYTF. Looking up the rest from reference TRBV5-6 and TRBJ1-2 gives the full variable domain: DAGVTQSPTHLIKTRGQQVTLRCSPKSGHDTVSWYQQALGQGPQFIFQYYEEEERQRGNFPDRFSGHQFPNYSSELNVNALLLGDSALYLCASSLPHTADGYTFGSGTRLTVV.

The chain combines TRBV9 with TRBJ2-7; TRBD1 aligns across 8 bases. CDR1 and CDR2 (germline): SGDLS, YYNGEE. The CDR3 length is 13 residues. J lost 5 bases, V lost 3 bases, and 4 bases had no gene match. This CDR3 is CASSAPTGDEQYF. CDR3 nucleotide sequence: TGTGCCAGCAGCGCCCCGACAGGGGACGAGCAGTACTTC. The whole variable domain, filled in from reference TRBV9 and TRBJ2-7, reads DSGVTQTPKHLITATGQRVTLRCSPRSGDLSVYWYQQSLDQGLQFLIQYYNGEERAKGNILERFSAQQFPDLHSELNLSSLELGDSALYFCASSAPTGDEQYFGPGTRLTVT.

The CDR3 loop is CASSPLTGGRTEKLFF. CDR3 nucleotides: TGTGCCAGCTCACCACTTACAGGGGGCAGGACTGAAAAACTGTTTTTT. The chain carries TRBV18 and TRBJ1-4, with 9 bases that match TRBD1. With 1 base clipped from V and 7 bases from J, the junction kept 7 bases outside the gene matches. CDR3 length: 16 residues. Germline V lookup: CDR1 KGHSH, CDR2 LQKENI.

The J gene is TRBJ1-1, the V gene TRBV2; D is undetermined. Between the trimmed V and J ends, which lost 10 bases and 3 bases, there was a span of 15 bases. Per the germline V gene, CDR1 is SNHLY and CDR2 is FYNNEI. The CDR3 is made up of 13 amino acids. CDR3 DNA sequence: TGTGCCATCCAGACTGGGCGGTACACTGAAGCTTTCTTT. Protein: CAIQTGRYTEAFF. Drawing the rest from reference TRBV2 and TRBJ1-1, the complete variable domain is EPEVTQTPSHQVTQMGQEVILRCVPISNHLYFYWYRQILGQKVEFLVSFYNNEISEKSEIFDDQFSVERPDGSNFTLKIRSTKLEDSAMYFCAIQTGRYTEAFFGQGTRLTVV.

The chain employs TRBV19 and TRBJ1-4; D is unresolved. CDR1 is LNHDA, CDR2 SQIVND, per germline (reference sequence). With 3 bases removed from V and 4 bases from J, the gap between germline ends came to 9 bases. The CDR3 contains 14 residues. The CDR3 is CASSISHLNEKLFF. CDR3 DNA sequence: TGTGCCAGTAGTATTAGTCACCTTAATGAAAAACTGTTTTTT.

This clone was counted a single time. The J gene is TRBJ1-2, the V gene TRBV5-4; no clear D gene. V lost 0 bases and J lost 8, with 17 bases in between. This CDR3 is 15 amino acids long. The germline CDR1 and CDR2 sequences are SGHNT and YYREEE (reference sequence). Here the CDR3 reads CASSLDTSAVLGYTF. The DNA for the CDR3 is TGTGCCAGCAGCTTGGATACTTCGGCAGTGTTAGGCTACACCTTC.

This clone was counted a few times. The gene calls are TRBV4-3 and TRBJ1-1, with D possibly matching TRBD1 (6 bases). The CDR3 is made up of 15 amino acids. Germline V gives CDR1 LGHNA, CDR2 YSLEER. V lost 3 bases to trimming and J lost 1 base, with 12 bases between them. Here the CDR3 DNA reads TGCGCCAGCAGCCATAGTAGGGGGGCGAACACTGAAGCTTTCTTT. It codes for CASSHSRGANTEAFF.

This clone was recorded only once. CDR3 loop: CASSGDRRGTEAFF. The CDR3 nucleotides read TGTGCCAGCAGCGGGGACAGGCGAGGGACTGAAGCTTTCTTT. The rearrangement uses TRBV2 and TRBJ1-1; TRBD1 matches at 8 bases. Germline V CDR1 and CDR2: SNHLY, FYNNEI. Trimming at V came to 6 bases and at J to 5 bases, leaving 8 bases not matched to a gene. This CDR3 has 14 residues.

CDR3 loop: CASSHDRTLAAFF. The CDR3 coding sequence is TGTGCCAGCAGCCACGATCGGACGTTGGCAGCTTTCTTT. The V call is TRBV21-1, the J call TRBJ1-1. TRBV21-1 is deemed a pseudogene. The CDR3 is made up of 13 amino acids.

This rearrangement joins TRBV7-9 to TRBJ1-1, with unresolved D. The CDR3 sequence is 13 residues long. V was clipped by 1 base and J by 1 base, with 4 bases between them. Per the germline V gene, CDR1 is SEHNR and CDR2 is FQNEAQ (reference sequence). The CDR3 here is CASSLGQNTEAFF. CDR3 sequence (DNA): TGTGCCAGCAGCTTAGGCCAGAACACTGAAGCTTTCTTT.

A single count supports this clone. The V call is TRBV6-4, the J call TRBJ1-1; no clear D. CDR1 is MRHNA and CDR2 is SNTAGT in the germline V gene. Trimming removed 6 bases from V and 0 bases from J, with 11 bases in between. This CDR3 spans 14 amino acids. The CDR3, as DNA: TGTGCCAGCAGCCAGGCCTGGGTGAACACTGAAGCTTTCTTT. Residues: CASSQAWVNTEAFF.

This CDR3 is CASSPGTVEDYTF. Here the CDR3 DNA reads TGTGCCAGCTCACCGGGGACTGTGGAAGACTACACCTTC. The V gene is TRBV18, the J gene TRBJ1-2; D perhaps matches TRBD1 (5 bases). V lost 3 bases and J 10 bases, leaving 15 bases between the germline ends. This CDR3 is built from 13 residues. Germline V CDR1 and CDR2: KGHSH, LQKENI.

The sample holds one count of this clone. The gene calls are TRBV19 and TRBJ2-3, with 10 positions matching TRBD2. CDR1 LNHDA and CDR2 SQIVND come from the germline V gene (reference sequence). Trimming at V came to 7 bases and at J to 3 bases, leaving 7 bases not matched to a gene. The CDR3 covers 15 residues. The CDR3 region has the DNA TGTGCCAGTACCCCCCAGCGGGAGGGTACAGATACGCAGTATTTT. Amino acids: CASTPQREGTDTQYF.

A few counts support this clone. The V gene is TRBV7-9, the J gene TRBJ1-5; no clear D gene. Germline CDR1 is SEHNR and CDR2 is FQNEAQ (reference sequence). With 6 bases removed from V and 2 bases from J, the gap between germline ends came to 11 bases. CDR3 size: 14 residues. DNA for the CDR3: TGTGCCAGCAGTCCTGACATGGGCAATCAGCCCCAGCATTTT. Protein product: CASSPDMGNQPQHF. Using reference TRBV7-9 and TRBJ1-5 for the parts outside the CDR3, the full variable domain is DTGVSQNPRHKITKRGQNVTFRCDPISEHNRLYWYRQTLGQGPEFLTYFQNEAQLEKSRLLSDRFSAERPKGSFSTLEIQRTEQGDSAMYLCASSPDMGNQPQHFGDGTRLSIL.

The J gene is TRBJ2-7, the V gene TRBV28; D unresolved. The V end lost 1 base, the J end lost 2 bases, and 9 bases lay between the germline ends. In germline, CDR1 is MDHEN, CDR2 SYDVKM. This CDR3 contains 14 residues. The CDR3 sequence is CASSLSQGAYEQYF. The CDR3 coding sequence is TGTGCCAGCAGTTTATCGCAAGGCGCCTACGAGCAGTACTTC.

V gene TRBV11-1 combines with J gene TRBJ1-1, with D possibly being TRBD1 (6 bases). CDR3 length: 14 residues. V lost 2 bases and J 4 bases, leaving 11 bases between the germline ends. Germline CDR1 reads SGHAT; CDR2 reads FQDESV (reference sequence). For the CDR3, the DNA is TGTGCCAGCAGCTTACAGGGGTGGGGCACTGAAGCTTTCTTT. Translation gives CASSLQGWGTEAFF.

The CDR3 here is CAVTSGTGGTEAFF. In nucleotides, the CDR3 is TGTGCCGTAACCTCCGGGACAGGGGGCACTGAAGCTTTCTTT. This rearrangement joins TRBV10-3 to TRBJ1-1, with TRBD1 matching 11 bases. Germline CDR1 and CDR2: ENHRY and SYGVKD. CDR3 size: 14 residues. The V and J ends lost 11 bases and 4 bases, in that order; junction bases with no gene match: 9.

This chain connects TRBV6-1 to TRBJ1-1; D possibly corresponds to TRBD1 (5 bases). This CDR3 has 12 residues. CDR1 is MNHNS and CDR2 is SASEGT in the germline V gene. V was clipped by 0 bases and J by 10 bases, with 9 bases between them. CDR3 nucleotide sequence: TGTGCCAGCAGTGAAGCGGGGGGGGGAGCTTTCTTT. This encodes CASSEAGGGAFF.

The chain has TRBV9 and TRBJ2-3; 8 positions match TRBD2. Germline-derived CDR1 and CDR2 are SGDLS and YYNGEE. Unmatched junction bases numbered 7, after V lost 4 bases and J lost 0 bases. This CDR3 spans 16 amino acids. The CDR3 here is CASSISGAPSTDTQYF. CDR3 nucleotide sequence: TGTGCCAGCAGCATTAGCGGGGCCCCGAGCACAGATACGCAGTATTTT.

In nucleotides, the CDR3 is TGTGCCAGCAGCTTAGAGGGGACACCTGGAAACACCATATATTTT. Protein product: CASSLEGTPGNTIYF. V and J are TRBV7-9 and TRBJ1-3, with D maybe TRBD1 (6 bases). The CDR3 is made up of 15 amino acids. Germline loops: CDR1 SEHNR, CDR2 FQNEAQ (reference sequence). V lost 1 base and J 2 bases, leaving 9 bases between the germline ends.

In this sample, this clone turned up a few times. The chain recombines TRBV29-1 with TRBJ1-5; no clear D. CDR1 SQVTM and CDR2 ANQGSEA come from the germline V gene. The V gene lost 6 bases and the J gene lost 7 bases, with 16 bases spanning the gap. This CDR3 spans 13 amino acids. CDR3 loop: CSVAPLAGQPQHF. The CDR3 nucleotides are TGCAGCGTGGCCCCCCTTGCAGGACAGCCCCAGCATTTT.

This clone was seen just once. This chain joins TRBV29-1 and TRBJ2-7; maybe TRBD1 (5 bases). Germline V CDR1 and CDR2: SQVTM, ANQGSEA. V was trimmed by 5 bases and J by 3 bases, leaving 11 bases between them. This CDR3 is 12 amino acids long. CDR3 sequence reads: CSVSGQGYEQYF. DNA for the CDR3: TGCAGCGTTAGTGGGCAGGGCTACGAGCAGTACTTC.

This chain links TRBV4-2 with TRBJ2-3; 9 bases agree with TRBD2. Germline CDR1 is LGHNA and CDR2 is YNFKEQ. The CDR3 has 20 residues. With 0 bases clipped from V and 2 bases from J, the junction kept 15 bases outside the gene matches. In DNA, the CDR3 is TGTGCCAGCAGCCAAGAGGTGGTGACAGGGCTAGCGGGGAACACAGATACGCAGTATTTT. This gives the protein CASSQEVVTGLAGNTDTQYF.

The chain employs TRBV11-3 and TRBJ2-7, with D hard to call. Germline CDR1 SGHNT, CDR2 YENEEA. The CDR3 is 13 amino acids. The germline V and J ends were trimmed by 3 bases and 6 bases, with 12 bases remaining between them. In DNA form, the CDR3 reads TGTGCCAGCAGCTTGTGGTCGGGCGGCGAGCAGTACTTC. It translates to CASSLWSGGEQYF.

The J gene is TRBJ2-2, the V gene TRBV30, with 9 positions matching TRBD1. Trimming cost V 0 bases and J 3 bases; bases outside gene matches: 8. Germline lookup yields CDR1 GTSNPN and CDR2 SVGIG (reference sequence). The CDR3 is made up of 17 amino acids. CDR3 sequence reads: CAWSVLRGTGYTGELFF. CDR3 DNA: TGTGCCTGGAGTGTCCTGCGCGGGACAGGGTACACCGGGGAGCTGTTTTTT.

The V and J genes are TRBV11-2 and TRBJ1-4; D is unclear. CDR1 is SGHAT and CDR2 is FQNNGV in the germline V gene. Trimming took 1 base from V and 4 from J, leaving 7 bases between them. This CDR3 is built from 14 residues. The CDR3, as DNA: TGTGCCAGCAGCTTAGGCCAGATTAATGAAAAACTGTTTTTT. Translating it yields CASSLGQINEKLFF.

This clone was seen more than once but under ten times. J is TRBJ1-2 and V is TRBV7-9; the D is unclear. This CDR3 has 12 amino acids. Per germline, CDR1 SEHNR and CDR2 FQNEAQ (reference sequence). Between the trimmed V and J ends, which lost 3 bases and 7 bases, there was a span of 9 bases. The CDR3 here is CASSLAARGYTF. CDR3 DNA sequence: TGTGCCAGCAGCTTGGCCGCCCGTGGCTACACCTTC.

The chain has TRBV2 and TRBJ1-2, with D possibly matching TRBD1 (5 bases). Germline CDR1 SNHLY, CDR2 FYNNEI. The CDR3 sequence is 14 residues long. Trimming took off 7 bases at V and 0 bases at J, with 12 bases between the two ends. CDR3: CASTGRVANYGYTF. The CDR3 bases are TGTGCCAGCACAGGCAGGGTCGCTAACTATGGCTACACCTTC.